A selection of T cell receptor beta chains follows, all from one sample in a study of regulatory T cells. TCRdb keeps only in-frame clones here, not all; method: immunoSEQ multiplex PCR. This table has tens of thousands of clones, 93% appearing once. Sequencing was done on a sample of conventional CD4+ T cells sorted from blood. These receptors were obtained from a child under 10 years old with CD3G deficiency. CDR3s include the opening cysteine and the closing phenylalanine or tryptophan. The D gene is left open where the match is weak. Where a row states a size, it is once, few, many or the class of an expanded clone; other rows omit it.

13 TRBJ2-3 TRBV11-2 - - CASSRGLTDTQYF TGTGCCAGCTCAAGGGGACTCACAGATACGCAGTATTTT
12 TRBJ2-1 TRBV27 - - CASSRISRGGFF TGTGCCAGCAGCCGTATCTCCAGGGGGGGGTTCTTC
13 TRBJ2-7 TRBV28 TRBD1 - CASSSGRGYEQYF TGTGCCAGCAGTTCGGGCAGGGGGTACGAGCAGTACTTC
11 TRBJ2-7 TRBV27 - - CAIRPWGEQYF TGTGCCATCCGCCCGTGGGGCGAGCAGTACTTC
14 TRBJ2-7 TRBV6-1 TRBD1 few CASSDRTGAYEQYF TGTGCCAGCAGTGACCGGACAGGGGCCTACGAGCAGTACTTC
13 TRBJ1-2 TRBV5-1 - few CASSSRVGYGYTF TGCGCCAGCAGCTCCAGGGTGGGCTATGGCTACACCTTC
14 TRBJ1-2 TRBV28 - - CASSSTDRYNGYTF TGTGCCAGCAGTTCGACAGATCGCTATAATGGCTACACCTTC
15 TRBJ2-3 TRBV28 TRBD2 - CASSTGGSGADTQYF TGTGCCAGCAGTACTGGCGGGAGTGGGGCAGATACGCAGTATTTT
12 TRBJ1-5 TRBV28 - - CASSTPREPQHF TGTGCCAGCAGTACTCCCAGGGAGCCCCAGCATTTT
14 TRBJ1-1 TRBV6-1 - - CASSRDNLNTEAFF TGTGCCAGCAGTAGGGATAACTTGAACACTGAAGCTTTCTTT
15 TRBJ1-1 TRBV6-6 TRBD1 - CASSFRDRELAEAFF TGTGCCAGCAGTTTCCGGGACAGGGAGTTAGCTGAAGCTTTCTTT
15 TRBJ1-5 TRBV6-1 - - CASSENGRWNQPQHF TGTGCCAGCAGTGAAAACGGTCGGTGGAATCAGCCCCAGCATTTT
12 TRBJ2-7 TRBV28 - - CASSLQETEQYF TGTGCCAGCAGCTTACAGGAAACCGAGCAGTACTTC
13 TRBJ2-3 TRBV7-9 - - CASSSTSTDTQYF TGTGCCAGCAGCTCCACTAGCACAGATACGCAGTATTTT
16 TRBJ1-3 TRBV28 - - CASSLRGGRGGNTIYF TGTGCCAGCAGTTTACGGGGAGGAAGGGGTGGAAACACCATATATTTT